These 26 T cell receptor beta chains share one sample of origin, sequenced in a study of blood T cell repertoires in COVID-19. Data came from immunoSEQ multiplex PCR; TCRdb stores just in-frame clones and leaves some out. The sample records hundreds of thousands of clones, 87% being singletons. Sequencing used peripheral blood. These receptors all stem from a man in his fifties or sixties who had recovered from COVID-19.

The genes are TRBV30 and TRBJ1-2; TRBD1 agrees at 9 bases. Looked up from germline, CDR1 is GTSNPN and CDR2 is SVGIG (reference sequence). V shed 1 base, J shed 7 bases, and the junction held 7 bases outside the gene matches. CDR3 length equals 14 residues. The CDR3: CAWSATGGWGGYTF. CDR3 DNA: TGTGCCTGGAGTGCAACAGGGGGCTGGGGTGGCTACACCTTC.

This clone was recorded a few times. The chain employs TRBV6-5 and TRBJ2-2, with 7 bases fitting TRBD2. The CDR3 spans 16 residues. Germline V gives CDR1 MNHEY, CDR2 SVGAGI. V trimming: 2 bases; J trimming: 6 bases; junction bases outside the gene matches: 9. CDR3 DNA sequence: TGTGCCAGCAGTTACCTCGTTATGGGGGGGGCCGGGGAGCTGTTTTTT. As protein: CASSYLVMGGAGELFF.

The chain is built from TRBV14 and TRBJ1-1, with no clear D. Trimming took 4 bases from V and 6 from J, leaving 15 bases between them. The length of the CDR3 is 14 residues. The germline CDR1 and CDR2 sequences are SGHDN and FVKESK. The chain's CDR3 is CASSRVGLGAEAFF. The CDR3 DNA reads TGTGCCAGCAGCCGAGTTGGGCTCGGGGCTGAAGCTTTCTTT.

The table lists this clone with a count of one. The CDR3 protein is CASSPTGNKNIQYF. The CDR3 DNA is TGTGCCAGCTCACCAACAGGGAATAAAAACATTCAGTACTTC. The gene calls are TRBV18 and TRBJ2-4, with a tentative D call TRBD1 (6 bases). The CDR3 extends over 14 amino acids. V shed 2 bases and J shed 4 bases, with 9 bases lying between them. The germline V gene has CDR1 KGHSH and CDR2 LQKENI. The full variable domain, rest sourced from reference TRBV18 and TRBJ2-4, is NAGVMQNPRHLVRRRGQEARLRCSPMKGHSHVYWYRQLPEEGLKFMVYLQKENIIDESGMPKERFSAEFPKEGPSILRIQQVVRGDSAAYFCASSPTGNKNIQYFGAGTRLSVL.

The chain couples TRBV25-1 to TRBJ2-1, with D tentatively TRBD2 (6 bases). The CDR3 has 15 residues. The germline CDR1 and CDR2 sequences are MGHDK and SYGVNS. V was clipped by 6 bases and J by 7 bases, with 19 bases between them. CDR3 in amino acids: CASRGLAAGENEQFF. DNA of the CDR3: TGTGCCAGCAGGGGCTTAGCGGCCGGCGAAAATGAGCAGTTCTTC.

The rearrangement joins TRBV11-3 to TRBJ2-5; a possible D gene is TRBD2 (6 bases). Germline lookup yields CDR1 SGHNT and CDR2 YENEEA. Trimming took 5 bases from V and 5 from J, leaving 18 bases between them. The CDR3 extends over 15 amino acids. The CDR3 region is CASSPRDSVGETQYF. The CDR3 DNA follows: TGTGCCAGCAGCCCGCGGGACTCGGTTGGGGAGACCCAGTACTTC.

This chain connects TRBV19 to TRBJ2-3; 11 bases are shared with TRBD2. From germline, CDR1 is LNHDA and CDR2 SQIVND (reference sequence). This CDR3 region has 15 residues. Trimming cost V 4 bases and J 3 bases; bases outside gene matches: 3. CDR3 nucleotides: TGTGCCAGTAGTACTAGCGGGGGGAGGACAGATACGCAGTATTTT. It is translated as CASSTSGGRTDTQYF.

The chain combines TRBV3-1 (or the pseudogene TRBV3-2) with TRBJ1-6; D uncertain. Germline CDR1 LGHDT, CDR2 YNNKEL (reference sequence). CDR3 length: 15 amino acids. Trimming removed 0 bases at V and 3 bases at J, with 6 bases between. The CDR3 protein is CASSQDHSYNSPLHF. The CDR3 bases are TGTGCCAGCAGCCAAGACCACAGCTATAATTCACCCCTCCACTTT.

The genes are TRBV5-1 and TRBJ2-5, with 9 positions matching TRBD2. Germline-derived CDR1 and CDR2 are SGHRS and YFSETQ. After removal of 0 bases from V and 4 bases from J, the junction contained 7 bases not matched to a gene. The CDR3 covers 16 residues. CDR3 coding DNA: TGCGCCAGCAGCTTGGGGGCGGGAGGGCCCTCAGAGACCCAGTACTTC. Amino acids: CASSLGAGGPSETQYF. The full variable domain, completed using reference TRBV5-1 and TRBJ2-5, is KAGVTQTPRYLIKTRGQQVTLSCSPISGHRSVSWYQQTPGQGLQFLFEYFSETQRNKGNFPGRFSGRQFSNSRSEMNVSTLELGDSALYLCASSLGAGGPSETQYFGPGTRLLVL.

The CDR3 sequence: CASSVATPSGSSYNEQFF. As DNA, the CDR3 is TGTGCCAGCAGCGTAGCTACCCCTAGCGGGAGCTCCTACAATGAGCAGTTCTTC. The rearrangement links TRBV9 to TRBJ2-1, with 10 nucleotides matching TRBD2. CDR1 is SGDLS, CDR2 YYNGEE, per germline. The V gene end was trimmed by 0 bases and the J gene end by 0 bases; junction bases not matched to a gene: 6. The CDR3 covers 18 residues. The whole variable domain, remainder taken from reference TRBV9 and TRBJ2-1, is DSGVTQTPKHLITATGQRVTLRCSPRSGDLSVYWYQQSLDQGLQFLIQYYNGEERAKGNILERFSAQQFPDLHSELNLSSLELGDSALYFCASSVATPSGSSYNEQFFGPGTRLTVL.

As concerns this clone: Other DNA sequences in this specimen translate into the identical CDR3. The CDR3 nucleotides are TGTGCCAGCAGCCAAAGTAGCGGGGGTGAGACCCAGTACTTC. Translation: CASSQSSGGETQYF. The chain employs TRBV3-1 (or the pseudogene TRBV3-2) and TRBJ2-5; 9 nucleotides align to TRBD2. The CDR3 consists of 14 residues. Germline V CDR1 and CDR2: LGHDT, YNNKEL (reference sequence). The J segment lost 5 bases and the V segment lost 2 bases, leaving 3 bases of the junction unmatched.

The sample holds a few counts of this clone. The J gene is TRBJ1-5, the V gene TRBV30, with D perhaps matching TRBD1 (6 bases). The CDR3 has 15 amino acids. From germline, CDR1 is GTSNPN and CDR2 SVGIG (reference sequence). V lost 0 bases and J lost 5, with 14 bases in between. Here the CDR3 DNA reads TGTGCCTGGAGTGTAGGTGGCGGGGGGCATCAGCCCCAGCATTTT. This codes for CAWSVGGGGHQPQHF.

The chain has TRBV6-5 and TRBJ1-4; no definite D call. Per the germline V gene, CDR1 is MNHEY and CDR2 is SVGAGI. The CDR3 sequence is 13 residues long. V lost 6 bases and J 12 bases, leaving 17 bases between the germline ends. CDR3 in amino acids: CASSPPGLAELFF. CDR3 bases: TGTGCCAGCAGCCCCCCCGGTCTTGCGGAACTGTTTTTT.

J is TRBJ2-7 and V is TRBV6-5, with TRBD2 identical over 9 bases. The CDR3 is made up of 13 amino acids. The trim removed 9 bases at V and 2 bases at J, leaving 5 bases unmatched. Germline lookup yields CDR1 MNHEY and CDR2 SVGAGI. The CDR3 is CASRLAEPYEQYF. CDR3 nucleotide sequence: TGTGCCAGTAGACTAGCGGAGCCCTACGAGCAGTACTTC.

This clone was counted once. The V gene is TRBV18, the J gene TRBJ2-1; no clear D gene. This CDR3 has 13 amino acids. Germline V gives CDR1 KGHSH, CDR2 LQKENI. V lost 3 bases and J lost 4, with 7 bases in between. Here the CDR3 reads CASSPALYNEQFF. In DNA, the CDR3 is TGTGCCAGCTCACCTGCCCTATACAATGAGCAGTTCTTC.

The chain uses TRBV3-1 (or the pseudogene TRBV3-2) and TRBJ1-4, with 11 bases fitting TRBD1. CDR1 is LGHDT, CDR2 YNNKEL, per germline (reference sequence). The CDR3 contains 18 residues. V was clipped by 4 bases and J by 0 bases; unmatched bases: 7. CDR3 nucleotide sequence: TGTGCCAGCAGCCTGTGGACAGGGGGCTCCTCAACTAATGAAAAACTGTTTTTT. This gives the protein CASSLWTGGSSTNEKLFF.

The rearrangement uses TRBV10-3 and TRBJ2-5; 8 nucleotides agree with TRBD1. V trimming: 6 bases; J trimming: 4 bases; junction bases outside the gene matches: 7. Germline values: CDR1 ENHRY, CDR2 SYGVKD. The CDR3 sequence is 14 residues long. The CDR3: CAIRGQGAGETQYF. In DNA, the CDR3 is TGTGCCATCAGGGGGCAGGGGGCGGGAGAGACCCAGTACTTC.

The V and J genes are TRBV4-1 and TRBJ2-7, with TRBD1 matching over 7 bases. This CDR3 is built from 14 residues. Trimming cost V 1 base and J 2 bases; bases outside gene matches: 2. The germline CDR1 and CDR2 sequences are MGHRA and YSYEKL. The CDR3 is CASSQGDSTYEQYF. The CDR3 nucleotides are TGCGCCAGCAGCCAAGGGGACAGCACCTACGAGCAGTACTTC.

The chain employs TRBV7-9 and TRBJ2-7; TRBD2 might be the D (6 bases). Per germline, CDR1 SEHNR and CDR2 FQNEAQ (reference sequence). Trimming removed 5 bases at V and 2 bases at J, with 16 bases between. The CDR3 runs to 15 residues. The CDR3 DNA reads TGTGCCAGCAGCCCGGTAGGAGGAGGGACCTACGAGCAGTACTTC. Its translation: CASSPVGGGTYEQYF. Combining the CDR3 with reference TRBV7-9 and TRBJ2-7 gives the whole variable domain DTGVSQNPRHKITKRGQNVTFRCDPISEHNRLYWYRQTLGQGPEFLTYFQNEAQLEKSRLLSDRFSAERPKGSFSTLEIQRTEQGDSAMYLCASSPVGGGTYEQYFGPGTRLTVT.

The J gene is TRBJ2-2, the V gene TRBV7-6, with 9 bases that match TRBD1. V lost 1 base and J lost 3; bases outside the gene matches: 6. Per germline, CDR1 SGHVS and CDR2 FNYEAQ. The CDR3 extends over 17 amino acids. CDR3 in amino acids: CASSLGGDRADTGELFF. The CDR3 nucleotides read TGTGCCAGCAGCTTAGGAGGGGACAGGGCGGACACCGGGGAGCTGTTTTTT.

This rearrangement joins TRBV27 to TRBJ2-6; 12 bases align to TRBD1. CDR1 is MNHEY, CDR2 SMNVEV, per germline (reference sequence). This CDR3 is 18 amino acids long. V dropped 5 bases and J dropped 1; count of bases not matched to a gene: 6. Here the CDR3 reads CASSRGTGGLSGANVLTF. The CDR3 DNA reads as TGTGCCAGCAGTAGAGGGACAGGGGGCCTGTCTGGGGCCAACGTCCTGACTTTC.

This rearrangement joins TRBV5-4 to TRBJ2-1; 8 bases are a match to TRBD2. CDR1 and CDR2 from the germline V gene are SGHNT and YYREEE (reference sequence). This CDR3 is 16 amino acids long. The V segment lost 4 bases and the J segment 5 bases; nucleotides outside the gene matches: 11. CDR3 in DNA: TGTGCCAGCAGCGTTTGGAGGCGGGAGGTTAACAATGAGCAGTTCTTC. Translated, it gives CASSVWRREVNNEQFF. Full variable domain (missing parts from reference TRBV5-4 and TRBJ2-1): ETGVTQSPTHLIKTRGQQVTLRCSSQSGHNTVSWYQQALGQGPQFIFQYYREEENGRGNFPPRFSGLQFPNYSSELNVNALELDDSALYLCASSVWRREVNNEQFFGPGTRLTVL.

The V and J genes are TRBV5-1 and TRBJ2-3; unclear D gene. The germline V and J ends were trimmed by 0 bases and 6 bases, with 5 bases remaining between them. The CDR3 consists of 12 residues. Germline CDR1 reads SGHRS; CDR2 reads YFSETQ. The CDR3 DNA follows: TGCGCCAGCAGCTTGGGGCAGGATACGCAGTATTTT. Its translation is CASSLGQDTQYF. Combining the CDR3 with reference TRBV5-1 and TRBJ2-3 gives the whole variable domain KAGVTQTPRYLIKTRGQQVTLSCSPISGHRSVSWYQQTPGQGLQFLFEYFSETQRNKGNFPGRFSGRQFSNSRSEMNVSTLELGDSALYLCASSLGQDTQYFGPGTRLTVL.

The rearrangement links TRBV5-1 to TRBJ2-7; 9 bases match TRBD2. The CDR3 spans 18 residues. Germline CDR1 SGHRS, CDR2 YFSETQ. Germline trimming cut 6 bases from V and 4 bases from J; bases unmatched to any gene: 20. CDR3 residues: CASTPRSGVSGSMYEQYF. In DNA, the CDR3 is TGCGCCAGCACTCCCAGGTCAGGGGTTAGCGGGAGTATGTACGAGCAGTACTTC.

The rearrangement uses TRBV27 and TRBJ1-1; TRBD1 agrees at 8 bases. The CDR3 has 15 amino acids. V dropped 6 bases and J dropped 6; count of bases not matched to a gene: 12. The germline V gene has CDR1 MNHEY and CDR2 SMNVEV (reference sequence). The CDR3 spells CASRFEDRGVSEAFF. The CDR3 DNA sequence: TGTGCCAGCAGATTTGAAGACAGGGGTGTGTCTGAAGCTTTCTTT.

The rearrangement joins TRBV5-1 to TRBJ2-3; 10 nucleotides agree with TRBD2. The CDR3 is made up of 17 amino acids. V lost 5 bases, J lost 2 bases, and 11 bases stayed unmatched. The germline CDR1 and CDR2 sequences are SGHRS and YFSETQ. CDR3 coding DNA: TGCGCCAGCAGATCCCCCTTAGCGGGGGGTTTCACAGATACGCAGTATTTT. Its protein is CASRSPLAGGFTDTQYF. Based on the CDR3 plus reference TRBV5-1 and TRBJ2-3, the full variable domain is KAGVTQTPRYLIKTRGQQVTLSCSPISGHRSVSWYQQTPGQGLQFLFEYFSETQRNKGNFPGRFSGRQFSNSRSEMNVSTLELGDSALYLCASRSPLAGGFTDTQYFGPGTRLTVL.